This TCR beta chain was documented in a study of blood T cell repertoires in COVID-19. Study summary: In each case, the material was cDNA or gDNA derived from T cells, B-cell-depleted T cells, or PBMCs.

The CDR3 sequence is 14 residues long. Trimming removed 8 bases from V and 3 bases from J; junction bases left unmatched: 5. Per germline, CDR1 WNHNN and CDR2 SYGVQD (reference sequence). Sequencing used immunoSEQ multiplex PCR; TCRdb keeps in-frame clones, though not all of them. The repertoire has about 180,000 clones, 84% of them found once; the top ten carry around 7%. Sequenced: peripheral blood. This clonotype was obtained from a human donor in a cohort sampled during active COVID-19. The V and J genes are TRBV10-1 and TRBJ2-2, with 8 bases lining up with TRBD2. The CDR3 loop is CASSGTRDTGELFF. The CDR3 nucleotides are TGCGCCAGCTCCGGGACTAGGGACACCGGGGAGCTGTTTTTT.